The 2 T cell receptor beta chains reported below all come from one sample, sequenced in a study of OX40 agonist ivuxolimab in advanced cancers. Preparation of the library involved the immunoSEQ multiplex PCR assay. This is the immuneACCESS table as TCRdb keeps it, with only in-frame sequences that have V and J called. A part of the clones is gone; compared with another copy, unresolved V genes explain less than half, and the rest is unexplained. The sample has around 86,000 clones on record, around four fifths of them singletons. 2.5% to 3% of the sample is taken by the ten largest. Source: CD4+ or CD8+ T cells sorted from blood, taken in a trial of the OX40 agonist ivuxolimab. All receptors come from an adult with an advanced solid tumor such as melanoma, head and neck, liver or kidney cancer.

V is TRBV15 and J is TRBJ2-2; either TRBD1 or TRBD2 may supply D (5 bases each). This CDR3 contains 15 residues. Germline V gives CDR1 LNHNV, CDR2 YYDKDF (reference sequence). Trimming cost V 1 base and J 4 bases, with 10 bases left between them. The CDR3 sequence: CATSRGGVVTGELFF. CDR3 nucleotide sequence: TGTGCCACCAGCAGAGGAGGGGTAGTCACCGGGGAGCTGTTTTTT.

This sequence joins TRBV5-1 and TRBJ2-1; 16 bases line up with TRBD2. Germline values: CDR1 SGHRS, CDR2 YFSETQ. CDR3 size: 20 residues. The V gene end was trimmed by 3 bases and the J gene end by 0 bases; junction bases not matched to a gene: 9. This CDR3 reads CASSWVPGLAGGRSYNEQFF. The CDR3 region has the DNA TGCGCCAGCAGCTGGGTTCCGGGACTAGCGGGGGGGCGCTCCTACAATGAGCAGTTCTTC. The full variable domain, in which reference TRBV5-1 and TRBJ2-1 provide the parts outside the CDR3, is KAGVTQTPRYLIKTRGQQVTLSCSPISGHRSVSWYQQTPGQGLQFLFEYFSETQRNKGNFPGRFSGRQFSNSRSEMNVSTLELGDSALYLCASSWVPGLAGGRSYNEQFFGPGTRLTVL.